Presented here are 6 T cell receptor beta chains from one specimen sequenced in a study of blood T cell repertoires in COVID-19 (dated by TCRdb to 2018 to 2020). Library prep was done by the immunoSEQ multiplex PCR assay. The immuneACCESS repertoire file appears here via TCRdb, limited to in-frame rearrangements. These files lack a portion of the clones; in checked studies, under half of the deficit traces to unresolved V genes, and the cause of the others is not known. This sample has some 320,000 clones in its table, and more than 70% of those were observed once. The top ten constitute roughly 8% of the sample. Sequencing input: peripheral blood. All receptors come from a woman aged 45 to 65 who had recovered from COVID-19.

CDR3 loop: CASSQELQGQTQYF. DNA for the CDR3: TGCGCCAGCAGCCAAGAATTACAGGGACAGACCCAGTACTTC. This rearrangement joins TRBV4-3 to TRBJ2-5, with a possible D match to TRBD1 (6 bases). The CDR3 is 14 residues long. V dropped 0 bases and J dropped 6 bases, with 11 bases sitting between them. Germline V lookup: CDR1 LGHNA, CDR2 YSLEER.

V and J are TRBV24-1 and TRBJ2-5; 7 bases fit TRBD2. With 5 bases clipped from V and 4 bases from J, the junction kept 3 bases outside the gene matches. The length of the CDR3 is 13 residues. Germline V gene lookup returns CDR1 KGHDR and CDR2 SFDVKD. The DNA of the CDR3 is TGTGCCACCAGTGGCGGGGGTCGAGAGACCCAGTACTTC. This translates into CATSGGGRETQYF.

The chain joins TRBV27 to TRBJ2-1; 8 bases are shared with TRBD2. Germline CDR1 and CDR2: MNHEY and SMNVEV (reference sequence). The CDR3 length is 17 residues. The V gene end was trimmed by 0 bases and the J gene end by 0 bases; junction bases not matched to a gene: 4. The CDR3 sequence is CASSLSGRGSSYNEQFF. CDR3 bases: TGTGCCAGCAGTTTATCCGGGAGGGGAAGCTCCTACAATGAGCAGTTCTTC.

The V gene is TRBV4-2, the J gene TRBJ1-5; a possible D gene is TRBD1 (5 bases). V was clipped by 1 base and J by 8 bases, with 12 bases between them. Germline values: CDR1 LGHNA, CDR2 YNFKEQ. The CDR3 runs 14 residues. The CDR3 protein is CASSQGEGTKPQHF. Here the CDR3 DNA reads TGTGCCAGCAGCCAAGGGGAGGGGACGAAGCCCCAGCATTTT.

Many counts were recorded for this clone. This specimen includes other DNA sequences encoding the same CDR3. The CDR3 reads CASSLGTGEEETQYF. CDR3 nucleotide sequence: TGTGCCAGCAGCCTTGGGACAGGGGAGGAGGAGACCCAGTACTTC. This chain links TRBV7-7 with TRBJ2-5; the match to TRBD1 covers 10 bases. The CDR3 spans 15 residues. Germline CDR1 reads SSHAT; CDR2 reads FNYEAQ (reference sequence). V trimming: 5 bases; J trimming: 5 bases; junction bases outside the gene matches: 8.

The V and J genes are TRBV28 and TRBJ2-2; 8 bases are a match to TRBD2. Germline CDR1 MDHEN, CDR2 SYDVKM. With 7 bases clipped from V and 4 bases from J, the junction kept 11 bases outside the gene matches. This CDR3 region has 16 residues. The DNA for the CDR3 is TGTGCCAGCATCCCTTCGCCCAGCGGGGGCACCGGGGAGCTGTTTTTT. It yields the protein CASIPSPSGGTGELFF.